The subject of this entry is one TCR beta chain. The sample originates from a study of blood T cell repertoires in COVID-19. Overall study context: Material from acute and convalescent COVID-19 was sourced from the United States, Italy and Spain.

In the authors' workflow: For nucleated cells, counts were estimated from reference gene primer amplification. Sequencing used immunoSEQ multiplex PCR; TCRdb keeps in-frame clones, though not all of them. The V and J calls and clone size come from that table; D and trimming were worked out from the DNA. The sample yields about 55,000 clones, approximately 89% seen once. Germline V gene sequence: CDR1 LNHDA, CDR2 SQIVND (reference sequence). This CDR3 contains 15 residues. The V end was cut by 3 bases, the J end by 3 bases, with 14 bases between. The clonotype comes from a human donor in a cohort sampled during active COVID-19. This chain links TRBV19 with TRBJ1-1, with D possibly TRBD1 on 6 matching bases. Sequencing used peripheral blood. DNA of the CDR3: TGTGCCAGTAGTATGATCAGGGGATTGGACACTGAAGCTTTCTTT. Its protein is CASSMIRGLDTEAFF.